This TCR beta chain was captured by sequencing in a study of CD8 T cells in Susac syndrome. Study-wide background: When their blood was taken, the Susac syndrome patients had either not yet had any therapy, were taking corticosteroids, or were taking intravenous immunoglobulin alone. Study outcomes and limitations: Expansion of clones was not seen in the CD4+ T cell repertoires of Susac syndrome.

In regard to this clonotype: Its target is not known.

V was shortened by 8 bases and J by 8 bases, with 16 bases between the two germline ends. The germline V gene has CDR1 SGHVS and CDR2 FQNEAQ. CDR3 length: 13 residues. Random hexamers were used to reverse transcribe an amount of roughly 0.45 to 1 ug RNA. TCRdb independently ran MiXCR on the immunoSEQ multiplex PCR reads; one entry per CDR3 protein. The table shows some 150,000 distinct CDR3 sequences, with 85% to 95% occurring only once. The sequence was obtained from a human donor with Susac syndrome. V is TRBV7-8 and J is TRBJ2-1; a weak D match, TRBD1 (7 bases). Sequencing input: CD4+ T cells from PBMCs. In nucleotides, the CDR3 is TGTGCCAGCCGAAGGAGGGGGCGGTATGAGCAGTTCTTC. It codes for CASRRRGRYEQFF.